The entry below describes one T cell receptor beta chain. The data were produced by immunoSEQ multiplex PCR, yet TCRdb's version contains in-frame clones alone and is incomplete. The sample lists 120,000 or so clones, about 86% occurring once. The data belong to a study of control samples from healthy donors and cancer patients. This CDR3 spans 15 amino acids. The germline V gene has CDR1 LNHDA and CDR2 SQIVND (reference sequence). J gave up 5 bases and V 5 bases, and 11 bases lay outside the gene matches. The specimen was blood. This clonotype was obtained from a man younger than 40 in good health. The chain recombines TRBV19 with TRBJ2-5; TRBD1 matches at 7 bases. The DNA for the CDR3 is TGTGCCAGTAGTTTTCTTCAGGGGGTGGGGGAGACCCAGTACTTC. Translation: CASSFLQGVGETQYF.